These 20 T cell receptor beta chains were all obtained from the same sample, sequenced in a study of T cells in women clearing cervical HPV infection. TCRdb's copy holds only in-frame clones and misses some; the assay was immunoSEQ multiplex PCR. Its clone listing holds some 24,000 clones. What was sequenced was blood buffy coat. These receptors were collected from a woman between 18 and 75 years old with a cervical HPV16 infection that either progressed to CIN3+ or cleared (not recorded which).

The CDR3 bases that were read are TGTGCCAGCAGCCAAAGTTGGACTAGGGGTGGAGAGACC. It specifies CASSQSWTRGGET. The CDR3 reads in full as CASSQSWTRGGETQYF. The V and J genes are TRBV4-2 and TRBJ2-5; TRBD2 aligns across 7 bases. The DNA ends 3 residues before the CDR3 does, and the rest of the CDR3 is filled in from the germline J gene. CDR3 length: 16 residues. V shed 2 bases, J shed 4 bases, and the junction held 10 bases outside the gene matches. Looked up from germline, CDR1 is LGHNA and CDR2 is YNFKEQ.

Worth noting for this clone: The read ends 3 residues early relative to the CDR3; the germline J gene fills the gap. The chain recombines TRBV2 with TRBJ2-7; 9 bases map to TRBD1. The germline V gene has CDR1 SNHLY and CDR2 FYNNEI. Trimming at V came to 6 bases and at J to 4 bases, leaving 10 bases not matched to a gene. There are 15 residues in the CDR3. The CDR3 region is CASRPWTGVPYEQYF. The part of the CDR3 DNA that was read is TGTGCCAGCAGGCCCTGGACAGGGGTCCCATACGAG.

With respect to this clone: The read ends 3 residues early relative to the CDR3; the germline J gene fills the gap. V gene TRBV19 combines with J gene TRBJ2-7; 7 bases fit TRBD2. The ends lost 4 bases at V and 3 bases at J; junction bases unmatched: 21. From germline, CDR1 is LNHDA and CDR2 SQIVND (reference sequence). The CDR3 totals 19 residues. CDR3 DNA (partial): TGTGCCAGTAGTAACCTCCCCGGACGAAGGACTAGGGATGTCTACGAG. Its translation: CASSNLPGRRTRDVYE. The whole CDR3 protein is CASSNLPGRRTRDVYEQYF.

The CDR3 spells CASSSSSGRVSTDTQYF. The CDR3 DNA, read in part, is TGCGCCAGCAGCTCCTCCAGCGGGAGGGTTAGCACAGATACG. This chain uses TRBV5-1 with TRBJ2-3, with 10 bases matching TRBD2. The read finishes 3 residues shy of the CDR3 end, and the germline J gene is used to complete it. CDR1 is SGHRS and CDR2 is YFSETQ in the germline V gene. The CDR3 covers 17 residues. V shed 3 bases, J shed 0 bases, and the junction held 7 bases outside the gene matches.

Notes on this clone: The sequence runs out 3 residues before the end of the CDR3; the remainder is reconstructed from the germline J gene. The rearrangement links TRBV7-9 to TRBJ2-5, with 8 bases matching TRBD2. The trim removed 9 bases at V and 2 bases at J, leaving 8 bases unmatched. The CDR3 extends over 14 amino acids. In germline, CDR1 is SEHNR, CDR2 FQNEAQ (reference sequence). The CDR3 here is CASKKSGGQETQYF. Partial CDR3 DNA: TGTGCCAGTAAGAAATCGGGGGGGCAAGAGACC.

About this clone itself: The read falls 3 residues short of the CDR3 end, and the missing part is taken from the germline J gene. V usage is TRBV5-6 and J usage is TRBJ2-1; 8 nucleotides align to TRBD2. This CDR3 has 15 residues. With 1 base clipped from V and 7 bases from J, the junction kept 7 bases outside the gene matches. Germline-derived CDR1 and CDR2 are SGHDT and YYEEEE. The CDR3 DNA, read in part, is TGTGCCAGCAGCTTGCCCAGCGGGGGACGTAATGAG. Amino acids: CASSLPSGGRNE. The CDR3 as a whole reads CASSLPSGGRNEQFF.

Of note for this clone: The observed sequence ends 3 residues before the CDR3 terminus, with the missing tail filled in from the germline J gene. The rearrangement links TRBV11-2 to TRBJ1-2; D may be TRBD1 (5 bases). The CDR3 runs to 14 residues. Germline CDR1 SGHAT, CDR2 FQNNGV. The V and J ends lost 0 bases and 4 bases respectively, with 9 bases between them. CDR3 in amino acids: CASSLERGGYGYTF. The DNA read from the CDR3 is TGTGCCAGCAGCTTAGAGCGGGGGGGCTATGGC.

On this clone itself: The read stops 3 residues short of the end of the CDR3; the missing end is completed from the germline J gene. This chain joins TRBV20-1 and TRBJ2-5, with D perhaps matching TRBD1 (5 bases). Germline assignment: CDR1 DFQATT and CDR2 SNEGSKA (reference sequence). The CDR3 contains 13 residues. V shed 3 bases and J shed 5 bases, with 13 bases lying between them. The sequenced CDR3 bases are TGCAGTGCTAGTGGCCCAGCAGGGGAGACC. Its protein is CSASGPAGET. The entire CDR3 is CSASGPAGETQYF.

According to its frequency, this clone is medium-sized. Read coverage stops 3 residues before the CDR3 terminus; the germline J gene supplies the remainder. J is TRBJ2-3 and V is TRBV6-1; possibly TRBD2 for D (6 bases). CDR3 length: 15 residues. The germline V and J ends were trimmed by 4 bases and 0 bases, with 11 bases remaining between them. CDR1 and CDR2 (germline): MNHNS, SASEGT. CDR3: CASSVERASTDTQYF. The sequenced part of the CDR3 DNA is TGTGCCAGCAGTGTAGAGCGGGCAAGCACAGATACG.

This clone is medium-sized by frequency. The sequenced fragment ends 3 residues before the CDR3 boundary, so the rest is inferred from the germline J gene. The J gene is TRBJ2-3, the V gene TRBV2, with 10 bases fitting TRBD2. The CDR3 contains 15 residues. CDR1 and CDR2 (germline): SNHLY, FYNNEI. V shed 5 bases and J 1 base; nucleotides not matched to a gene: 3. Incomplete CDR3 DNA: TGTGCCAGCAGTACCGGGACTAGCGGCACAGATACG. This gives the protein CASSTGTSGTDT. In full, the CDR3 reads CASSTGTSGTDTQYF.

With respect to this clone: The CDR3 extends 3 residues past the end of the read, so its final part is completed from the germline J gene. The V call is TRBV7-9, the J call TRBJ2-4; D might be TRBD2 (7 bases). The CDR3 consists of 15 residues. V lost 4 bases to trimming and J lost 7 bases, with 17 bases between them. The germline gives CDR1 SEHNR, CDR2 FQNEAQ (reference sequence). CDR3 bases read: TGTGCCAGCAGCTCCCTTGGGGGGGGCTCGAACATT. Amino acids: CASSSLGGGSNI. The whole CDR3 sequence reads CASSSLGGGSNIQYF.

With respect to this clone: With the read ending 3 residues before the CDR3 end, the germline J gene is used to fill in that end. The chain links TRBV20-1 to TRBJ2-5; 9 bases align to TRBD2. V gave up 0 bases and J gave up 5 bases; unmatched junction bases: 4. The germline V gene has CDR1 DFQATT and CDR2 SNEGSKA (reference sequence). The CDR3 has 14 amino acids. The CDR3 sequence: CSARDWAGGETQYF. The sequenced CDR3 bases are TGCAGTGCTAGAGATTGGGCGGGGGGGGAGACC.

Notes on this clone: The read stops 3 residues short of the end of the CDR3; the missing end is completed from the germline J gene. The V and J genes are TRBV5-1 and TRBJ2-1; 11 bases are a match to TRBD2. Germline-derived CDR1 and CDR2 are SGHRS and YFSETQ. The CDR3 runs to 16 residues. V dropped 4 bases and J dropped 5; count of bases not matched to a gene: 8. The sequenced CDR3 bases are TGCGCCAGCAGCATGCTAGCGGGAGGTTTAAACAATGAG. Its protein is CASSMLAGGLNNE. From start to end, the CDR3 is CASSMLAGGLNNEQFF.

Partial CDR3 DNA: TGTGCCAGCAGTGAAGCAGATGCAGGTTGGCAGCCG. It translates to CASSEADAGWQP. The entire CDR3 sequence reads CASSEADAGWQPQYF. The V and J genes are TRBV6-1 and TRBJ2-3, with D hard to call. The sequenced fragment ends 3 residues before the CDR3 boundary, so the rest is inferred from the germline J gene. There are 15 residues in the CDR3. CDR1 and CDR2 from the germline V gene are MNHNS and SASEGT.

On this clone itself: The observed sequence ends 3 residues before the CDR3 terminus, with the missing tail filled in from the germline J gene. This chain connects TRBV10-3 to TRBJ2-7, with 8 bases lining up with TRBD2. Trimming removed 5 bases from V and 4 bases from J; junction bases left unmatched: 13. This CDR3 has 16 amino acids. Looked up from germline, CDR1 is ENHRY and CDR2 is SYGVKD. CDR3 residues: CAISSSGAGALYEQYF. CDR3 bases read: TGTGCCATCAGTTCTTCTGGAGCGGGAGCTTTGTACGAG.

As concerns this clone: The read ends 3 residues early relative to the CDR3; the germline J gene fills the gap. The V and J genes are TRBV18 and TRBJ2-4; D perhaps matches TRBD1 (5 bases). CDR1 is KGHSH, CDR2 LQKENI, per germline. The CDR3 spans 15 residues. The CDR3 bases that were read are TGTGCCAGCTCACCCGAAACAGGTACCGTCTATGGT. It yields the protein CASSPETGTVYG. The full CDR3 protein reads CASSPETGTVYGQYF.

The CDR3 DNA, read in part, is TGTGCCAGCAGTCACTCCCAGGGGAATTGGTATGGC. It yields the protein CASSHSQGNWYG. The full-length CDR3 reads as CASSHSQGNWYGYTF. The chain employs TRBV7-9 and TRBJ1-2; D possibly corresponds to TRBD1 (6 bases). The read gets to within 3 residues of the CDR3 end, and the germline J gene fills in the rest. V lost 6 bases and J 5 bases, leaving 19 bases between the germline ends. The V gene's germline CDR1 is SEHNR and CDR2 FQNEAQ (reference sequence). The CDR3 length is 15 residues.

With respect to this clone: Sequencing ends 3 residues short of the CDR3 end; the germline J gene provides the rest. The same CDR3 also results from other DNA sequences found in this sample. The rearrangement links TRBV14 to TRBJ1-2; tentatively, D is TRBD1 (6 bases). Germline V gene lookup returns CDR1 SGHDN and CDR2 FVKESK. Trimming left V 1 base short and J 4 bases short, with 10 bases between. The CDR3 spans 14 residues. CDR3 loop: CASSQARGGYGYTF. The CDR3 DNA, read in part, is TGTGCCAGCAGCCAAGCGAGGGGGGGCTATGGC.

In regard to this clone: The read halts 3 residues ahead of the CDR3 end, with the missing end drawn from the germline J gene. V gene TRBV7-8 combines with J gene TRBJ1-4, with D possibly matching TRBD1 (5 bases). The CDR3 consists of 15 residues. V was trimmed by 4 bases and J by 0 bases, leaving 9 bases between them. The germline gives CDR1 SGHVS, CDR2 FQNEAQ. CDR3 DNA, as far as it was read: TGTGCCAGCAGCTGGTCGGGGGCAACTAATGAAAAA. This codes for CASSWSGATNEK. The full-length CDR3 reads as CASSWSGATNEKLFF.

As for this clone: The read stops 3 residues short of the end of the CDR3; the missing end is completed from the germline J gene. The rearrangement uses TRBV5-4 and TRBJ1-1; 7 nucleotides agree with TRBD1. Germline V lookup: CDR1 SGHNT, CDR2 YYREEE (reference sequence). The trim removed 4 bases at V and 0 bases at J, leaving 6 bases unmatched. There are 15 residues in the CDR3. The CDR3 loop is CASSRTGVMNTEAFF. The covered CDR3 bases are TGTGCCAGCAGCCGTACAGGGGTCATGAACACTGAA.